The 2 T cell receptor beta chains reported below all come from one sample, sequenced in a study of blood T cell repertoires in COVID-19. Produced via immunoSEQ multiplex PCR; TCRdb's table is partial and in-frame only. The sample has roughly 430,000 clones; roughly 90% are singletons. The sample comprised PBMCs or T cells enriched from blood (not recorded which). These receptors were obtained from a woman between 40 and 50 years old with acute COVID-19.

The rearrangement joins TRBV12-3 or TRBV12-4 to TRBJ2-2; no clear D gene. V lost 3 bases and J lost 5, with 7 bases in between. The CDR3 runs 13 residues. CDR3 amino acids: CASSFQVTGELFF. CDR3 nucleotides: TGTGCCAGCAGTTTTCAGGTTACCGGGGAGCTGTTTTTT.

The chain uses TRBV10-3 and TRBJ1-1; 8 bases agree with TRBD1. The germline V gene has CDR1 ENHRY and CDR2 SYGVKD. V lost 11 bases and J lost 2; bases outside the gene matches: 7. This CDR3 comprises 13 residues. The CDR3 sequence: CAVSDRENTEAFF. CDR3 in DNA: TGTGCCGTCTCGGACAGGGAAAACACTGAAGCTTTCTTT.